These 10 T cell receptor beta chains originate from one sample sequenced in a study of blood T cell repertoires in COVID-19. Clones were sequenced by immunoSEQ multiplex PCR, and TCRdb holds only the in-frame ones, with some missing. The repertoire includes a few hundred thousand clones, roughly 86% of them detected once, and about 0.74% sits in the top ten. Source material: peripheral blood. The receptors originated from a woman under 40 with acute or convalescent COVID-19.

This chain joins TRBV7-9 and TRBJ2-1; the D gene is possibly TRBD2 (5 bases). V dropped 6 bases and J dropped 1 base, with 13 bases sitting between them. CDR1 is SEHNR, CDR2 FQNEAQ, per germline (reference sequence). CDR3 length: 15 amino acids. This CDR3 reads CASSSGGTSYNEQFF. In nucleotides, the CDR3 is TGTGCCAGCAGTTCAGGAGGAACTTCCTACAATGAGCAGTTCTTC.

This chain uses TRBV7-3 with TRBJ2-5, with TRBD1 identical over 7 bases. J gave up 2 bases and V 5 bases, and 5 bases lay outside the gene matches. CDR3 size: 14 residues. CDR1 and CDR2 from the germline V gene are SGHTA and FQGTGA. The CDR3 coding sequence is TGTGCCAGCAGCCCCACAGGGGCGCAAGAGACCCAGTACTTC. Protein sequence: CASSPTGAQETQYF.

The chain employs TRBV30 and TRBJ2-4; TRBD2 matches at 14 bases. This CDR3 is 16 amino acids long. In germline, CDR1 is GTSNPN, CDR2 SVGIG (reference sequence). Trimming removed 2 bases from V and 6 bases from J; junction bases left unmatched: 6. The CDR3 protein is CAWSQGLAGGTNIQYF. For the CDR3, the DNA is TGTGCCTGGAGTCAAGGACTAGCGGGAGGAACAAACATTCAGTACTTC.

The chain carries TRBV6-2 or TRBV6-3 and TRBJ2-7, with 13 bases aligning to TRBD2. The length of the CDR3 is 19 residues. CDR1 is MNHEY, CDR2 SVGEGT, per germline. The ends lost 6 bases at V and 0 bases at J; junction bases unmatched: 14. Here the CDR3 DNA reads TGTGCCAGCAGCAAACGTCCGGGACTAGCGGGGTTGAGCTCCTACGAGCAGTACTTC. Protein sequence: CASSKRPGLAGLSSYEQYF.

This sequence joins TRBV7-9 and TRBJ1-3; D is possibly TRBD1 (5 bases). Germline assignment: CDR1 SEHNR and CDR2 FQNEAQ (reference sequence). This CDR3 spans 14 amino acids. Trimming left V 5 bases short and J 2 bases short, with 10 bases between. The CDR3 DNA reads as TGTGCCAGCAGCCAAAGGGGTGCTGGAAACACCATATATTTT. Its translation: CASSQRGAGNTIYF.

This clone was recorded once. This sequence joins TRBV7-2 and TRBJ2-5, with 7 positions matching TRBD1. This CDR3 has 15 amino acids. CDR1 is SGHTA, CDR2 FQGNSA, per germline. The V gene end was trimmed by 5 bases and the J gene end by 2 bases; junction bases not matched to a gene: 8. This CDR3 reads CASSTGQRLQETQYF. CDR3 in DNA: TGTGCCAGCAGCACGGGACAGAGACTACAAGAGACCCAGTACTTC.

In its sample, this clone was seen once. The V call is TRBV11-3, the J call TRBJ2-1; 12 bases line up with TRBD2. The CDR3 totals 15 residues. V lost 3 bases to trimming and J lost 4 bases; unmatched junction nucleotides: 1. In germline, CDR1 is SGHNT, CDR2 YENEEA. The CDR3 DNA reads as TGTGCCAGCAGCTTGGGGACTAGCGGGTACAATGAGCAGTTCTTC. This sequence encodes CASSLGTSGYNEQFF.

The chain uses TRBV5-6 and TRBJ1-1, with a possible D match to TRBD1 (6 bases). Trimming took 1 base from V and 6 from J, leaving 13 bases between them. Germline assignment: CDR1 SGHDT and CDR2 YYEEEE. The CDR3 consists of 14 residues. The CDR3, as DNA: TGTGCCAGCAGCTTGACCAGGGGTTACTCTGAAGCTTTCTTT. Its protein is CASSLTRGYSEAFF.

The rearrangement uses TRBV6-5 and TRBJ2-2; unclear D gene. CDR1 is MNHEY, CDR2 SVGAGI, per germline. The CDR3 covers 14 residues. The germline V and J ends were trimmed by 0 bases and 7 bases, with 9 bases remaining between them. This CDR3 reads CASSYSPVNGELFF. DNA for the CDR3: TGTGCCAGCAGTTACTCTCCGGTTAACGGGGAGCTGTTTTTT.

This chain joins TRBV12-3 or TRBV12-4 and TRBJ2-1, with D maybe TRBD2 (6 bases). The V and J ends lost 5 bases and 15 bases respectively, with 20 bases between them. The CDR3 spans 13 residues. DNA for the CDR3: TGTGCCAGCAGTGGGAGGACCCCCGGGCCTACGTTCTTC. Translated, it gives CASSGRTPGPTFF.